This TCR beta chain was identified in a study of cytomegalovirus exposure and HLA in healthy donors. In the PCR, 60 Vbeta and 13 Jbeta primers were used. Measured with immunoSEQ multiplex PCR; TCRdb has only the in-frame clones, and not every one. The table includes 85,000 to 100,000 clones, under 80% detected once. Trimming pared 0 bases from V and 2 bases from J, leaving 11 bases between. Germline lookup yields CDR1 SGDLS and CDR2 YYNGEE. This CDR3 is 15 amino acids long. Sample: PBMCs. This clonotype originated in a woman aged 25 to 39 in good health and CMV-seronegative. The genes are TRBV9 and TRBJ2-5; tentative D call: TRBD1 (5 bases). CDR3: CASSVGVRVQETQYF. The CDR3, as DNA: TGTGCCAGCAGCGTAGGGGTCAGGGTGCAAGAGACCCAGTACTTC.